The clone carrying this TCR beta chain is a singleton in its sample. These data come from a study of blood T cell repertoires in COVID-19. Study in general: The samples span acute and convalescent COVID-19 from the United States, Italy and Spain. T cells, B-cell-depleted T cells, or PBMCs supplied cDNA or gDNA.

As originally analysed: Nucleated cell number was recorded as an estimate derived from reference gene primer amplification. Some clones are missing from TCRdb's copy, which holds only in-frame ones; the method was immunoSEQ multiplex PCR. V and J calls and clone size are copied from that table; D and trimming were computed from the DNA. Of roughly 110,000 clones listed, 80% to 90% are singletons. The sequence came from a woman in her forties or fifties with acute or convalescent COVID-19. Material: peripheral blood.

CDR3 DNA: TGTGCCAGCAGTTTAGGGGCTCAGCCCCAGCATTTT. Translation: CASSLGAQPQHF. The V gene is TRBV28, the J gene TRBJ1-5; weak D call: TRBD1 (5 bases). This CDR3 comprises 12 residues. Trimming left V 2 bases short and J 6 bases short, with 5 bases between. The germline V gene has CDR1 MDHEN and CDR2 SYDVKM.